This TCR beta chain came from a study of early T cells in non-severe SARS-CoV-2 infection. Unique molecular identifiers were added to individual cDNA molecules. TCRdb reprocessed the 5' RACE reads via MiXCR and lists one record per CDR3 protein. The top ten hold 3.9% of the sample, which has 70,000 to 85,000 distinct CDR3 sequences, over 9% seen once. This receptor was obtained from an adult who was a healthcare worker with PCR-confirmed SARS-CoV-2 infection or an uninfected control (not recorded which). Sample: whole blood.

The CDR3 DNA reads TGTGCCAGCAGTTACGACAGAAACACAGATACGCAGTATTTT. It encodes CASSYDRNTDTQYF. V gene TRBV6-6 combines with J gene TRBJ2-3; D is perhaps TRBD1 (5 bases). CDR1 and CDR2 from the germline V gene are MNHNY and SVGAGI (reference sequence). Trimming left V 2 bases short and J 2 bases short, with 8 bases between. There are 14 residues in the CDR3.